This TCR beta chain was documented in a study of CD8+ T cells in alopecia areata (dated by TCRdb to the late 2010s). Background for the entire study: The treated patients took part in an open-label pilot trial in which moderate-to-severe alopecia areata was treated with oral tofacitinib at 5 to 10 mg twice daily. The study used high-throughput TCRbeta sequencing to examine T cell clonal expansion in alopecia areata, in both the C3H/HeJ mouse model and human patients. RNA was obtained with the PAXgene miRNA kit for fixed scalp, the miRNeasy kit for PBMCs, and the RNeasy kit for mouse skin. For the treated patients, the SALT score, which quantifies what percentage of scalp surface area is affected, served as the measure of disease severity. Scalp tissue and sorted CD4+ and CD8+ peripheral blood T cells from patchy and totalis/universalis alopecia areata patients and from healthy controls were covered by human TCRbeta sequencing. Patients stayed on tofacitinib for 6 to 18 months and then had 6 months of follow-up off drug so that delayed response and recurrence could be assessed. TCRbeta CDR3 regions were amplified by immunoSEQ multiplex PCR using 35 Vbeta forward and 13 Jbeta reverse primers. Scalp clonality was compared among normal scalp (n=4), patchy alopecia areata scalp (n=8), and alopecia totalis/universalis scalp (n=8). Biopsies were taken from tofacitinib-treated patients at baseline and at 4 and 24 weeks of treatment, and a later scalp biopsy was taken in several of the tofacitinib-treated patients. General conclusions and limits of the study: Tofacitinib significantly lowered scalp clonality and the number of expanded CD8+ clones among the top 100 scalp clones. Because the treated cohort was small and had just a single nonresponder, larger studies are needed to establish links between baseline CD8+ expansion and response. Compared with normal scalp, lesional scalp, particularly in alopecia totalis/universalis, had higher clonality and more expanded CD8+ clones, which suggests antigenic drive. Many expanded lesional clones persisted in scalp and blood during tofacitinib treatment, which may partly explain relapse after stopping treatment. TCR sequences shared between patients were less clear than in mice, possibly partly because of HLA diversity in the patient population. Unlike mouse skin, which is dominated by gammadelta T cells, normal human skin has resident alphabeta T cells that are also sequenced, and this complicates analysis of the scalp TCR repertoire.

The sample's time point label, in plain terms: around 4 weeks on oral tofacitinib. In light of the paper, this sample's treatment or condition label describes: oral pan-JAK inhibitor, 5-10 mg twice daily. Lesional scalp punch biopsies and peripheral blood were obtained from alopecia areata patients. PBMCs were separated by density centrifugation and stained for CD3, CD4 and CD8, after which CD4+ and CD8+ T cells were sorted on a FACSAria. The library came from the immunoSEQ multiplex PCR assay. For TCR sequencing, RNA was extracted from every sample and reverse transcribed into cDNA to serve as template. SuperScript III was used for first-strand cDNA synthesis, primed with a 2:1 mix of oligo-dT and random hexamers. A synthetic immune receptor repertoire was used to gauge amplification bias, and whatever bias remained was removed computationally. Per the authors' processing: Raw reads were preprocessed to remove errors, and CDR3 was defined by IMGT conventions from the conserved cysteine to phenylalanine. Clonality was computed by normalizing Shannon entropy by log2 of the number of productive unique TCRs and subtracting the result from 1. Scalp TCRbeta sequences were cross-referenced with sorted blood CD4 and CD8 repertoires so that the CD4 or CD8 identity of scalp clones could be inferred. TCRdb re-hosts the immuneACCESS table, in-frame sequences only. Its copies lack some clones; in the studies checked, an unresolved V gene accounts for under half of them, and the cause for the rest is not known. Clonal size and the V and J genes are those of that table, whereas D and trimming came from the DNA. For this sample the table gives about 42,000 clones, of which just over 65% were detected only once. The ten largest account for 20% to 25% of the sample.

CDR1 and CDR2, looked up from the germline V gene (reference sequence), are SGHNT and YYREEE. V trim: 5 bases; J trim: 3 bases; unmatched bases: 3. The CDR3 numbers 15 residues from cysteine through phenylalanine. Only CDR3 DNA is held: 45 bases, read in frame from base 1. This clone was counted once. Its target antigen remains unknown. Nothing much larger sits one base from this clone, and base qualities are not available. The V and J genes are TRBV5-4 and TRBJ2-1; 12 nucleotides in the junction match TRBD2. The material was CD8+ T cells sorted from blood, obtained at week 4, from a patient treated with tofacitinib. The TCR originated in a human donor with alopecia areata. Here is the DNA: TGTGCCAGCAGTCCACTAGCGGGAGGCTACAATGAGCAGTTCTTC. Its translation reads: CASSPLAGGYNEQFF.